This T cell receptor (beta chain) was observed in a study of T-cell memory formation after mild COVID-19. Study-level findings and limits: A balance of CD4 and CD8 characterized clones contracting day 15 to 85, whereas later expanders leaned CD4+.

V was trimmed by 6 bases and J by 0 bases, leaving 13 bases between them. CDR1 and CDR2 (germline): SNHLY, FYNNEI. The CDR3 sequence is 15 residues long. One entry per CDR3 protein results from TCRdb running MiXCR on the 5' RACE reads. This table has roughly 150,000 distinct CDR3 sequences, 11% to 15% appearing once. About this clonotype itself: Its specificity is not known.

This sequence was found in an adult woman who had mild COVID-19 (a few samples of this study predate the infection). Cell type and time point are not known. The chain combines TRBV2 with TRBJ2-3; tentative D call: TRBD2 (6 bases). Sequencing input: PBMCs or a T cell subset sorted from them (not recorded which). In DNA, the CDR3 is TGTGCCAGCAGGGTAGCGGCCGTTAGCACAGATACGCAGTATTTT. This encodes CASRVAAVSTDTQYF.